This is a list of T cell receptor beta chains from one sample in a study of T-cell memory formation after mild COVID-19. TCRdb independently ran MiXCR on the 5' RACE reads; one entry per CDR3 protein. This table has about 390,000 distinct CDR3 sequences, about 15% appearing once. The specimen sequenced was PBMCs or a T cell subset sorted from them (not recorded which). These receptors were obtained from a man aged 18 to 29 who had mild COVID-19 (a few samples of this study predate the infection). Cell type and time point are not known. Each CDR3 is given with its conserved first and last residue. Fields, in order: V gene, clone size, J gene, D gene, CDR3 protein, CDR3 DNA. The D gene is left open where the match is weak. Size tells how often a clone was seen (once, few, many) or the class of an expanded clone, and some rows leave it out.

V: TRBV6-6; size: NA; J: TRBJ2-3; D: NA; CDR3: CATRPGQGTDTQYF; DNA: TGTGCCACTCGACCCGGGCAGGGCACAGATACGCAGTATTTT
V: TRBV7-6; size: once; J: TRBJ2-1; D: NA; CDR3: CASSLAWGTNEQFF; DNA: TGTGCCAGCAGCTTAGCATGGGGTACCAATGAGCAGTTCTTC
V: TRBV7-2; size: NA; J: TRBJ2-3; D: TRBD2; CDR3: CASSLGTSGAQYF; DNA: TGTGCCAGCAGCTTAGGGACCAGCGGGGCCCAGTATTTT
V: TRBV5-1; size: few; J: TRBJ2-5; D: NA; CDR3: CASSPIWAGETQYF; DNA: TGCGCCAGCAGCCCCATTTGGGCGGGGGAGACCCAGTACTTC
V: TRBV6-5; size: NA; J: TRBJ2-3; D: NA; CDR3: CASSYVGRSTDTQYF; DNA: TGTGCCAGCAGTTACGTAGGCAGGAGCACAGATACGCAGTATTTT
V: TRBV19; size: few; J: TRBJ2-5; D: NA; CDR3: CASRARGGKNQETQYF; DNA: TGTGCCAGTAGGGCTCGTGGGGGGAAGAACCAAGAGACCCAGTACTTC
V: TRBV20-1; size: few; J: TRBJ2-1; D: NA; CDR3: CSAGGGASSYNEQFF; DNA: TGCAGTGCTGGAGGAGGGGCCAGCTCCTACAATGAGCAGTTCTTC
V: TRBV20-1; size: NA; J: TRBJ1-2; D: NA; CDR3: CSVSTGTGRTF; DNA: TGCAGTGTTTCAACAGGGACCGGCCGCACCTTC
V: TRBV6-5; size: NA; J: TRBJ1-1; D: NA; CDR3: CASRPHFGTEAFF; DNA: TGTGCCAGCAGACCCCATTTTGGCACTGAAGCTTTCTTT
V: TRBV7-9; size: NA; J: TRBJ2-5; D: NA; CDR3: CASSLTNRVETQYF; DNA: TGTGCCAGCAGCTTAACGAACAGGGTCGAGACCCAGTACTTC
V: TRBV7-2; size: few; J: TRBJ2-1; D: NA; CDR3: CASSLMDRRGRNEQFF; DNA: TGTGCCAGCAGCTTAATGGATCGGAGGGGGCGGAATGAGCAGTTCTTC
V: TRBV3-1; size: NA; J: TRBJ1-2; D: NA; CDR3: CASRGRADGYTF; DNA: TGTGCCAGCAGGGGCAGGGCGGATGGCTACACCTTC
V: TRBV27; size: NA; J: TRBJ2-3; D: NA; CDR3: CASSLLGIGTDTQYF; DNA: TGTGCCAGCAGTTTATTGGGGATAGGAACAGATACGCAGTATTTT
V: TRBV7-2; size: many; J: TRBJ2-1; D: NA; CDR3: CASTLGNEQFF; DNA: TGTGCCAGCACGCTAGGCAATGAGCAGTTCTTC
V: TRBV28; size: NA; J: TRBJ1-4; D: NA; CDR3: CASSPHGALNEKLFF; DNA: TGTGCCAGCAGTCCCCACGGGGCCCTTAATGAAAAACTGTTTTTT
V: TRBV11-2; size: NA; J: TRBJ1-1; D: TRBD1; CDR3: CASSRGSTRRGRGFSAFF; DNA: TGTGCCAGCAGCAGAGGCAGCACACGGAGGGGGCGAGGTTTTAGCGCTTTCTTT
V: TRBV5-1; size: few; J: TRBJ2-5; D: NA; CDR3: CASSGRTVRETQYF; DNA: TGCGCCAGCAGCGGCCGGACAGTAAGAGAGACCCAGTACTTC
V: TRBV7-9; size: few; J: TRBJ1-6; D: NA; CDR3: CASSPGWGSYNSPLHF; DNA: TGTGCCAGCAGCCCAGGGTGGGGGTCCTATAATTCACCCCTCCACTTT
V: TRBV29-1; size: NA; J: TRBJ1-1; D: NA; CDR3: CSALGGSTEAFF; DNA: TGCAGCGCCCTGGGGGGCAGCACTGAAGCTTTCTTT
V: TRBV9; size: few; J: TRBJ2-2; D: TRBD2; CDR3: CASSVARTSGAGELFF; DNA: TGTGCCAGCAGCGTAGCTCGGACTAGCGGGGCCGGGGAGCTGTTTTTT
V: TRBV7-2; size: many; J: TRBJ1-3; D: NA; CDR3: CASSLQNTIYF; DNA: TGTGCCAGCAGCTTACAGAACACCATATATTTT
V: TRBV5-5; size: few; J: TRBJ1-1; D: NA; CDR3: CASSPGSHPEAFF; DNA: TGTGCCAGCAGCCCCGGGTCCCACCCTGAAGCTTTCTTT
V: TRBV7-3; size: once; J: TRBJ1-1; D: TRBD1; CDR3: CASSLTSGGARTEAFF; DNA: TGTGCCAGCAGCTTAACTTCAGGGGGCGCGAGGACTGAAGCTTTCTTT
V: TRBV5-6; size: NA; J: TRBJ2-5; D: TRBD1; CDR3: CASSSHRGQGTQYF; DNA: TGTGCCAGCAGCTCCCACAGGGGCCAAGGGACCCAGTACTTC
V: TRBV20-1; size: once; J: TRBJ1-6; D: NA; CDR3: CSARAHELTSYNSPLHF; DNA: TGCAGTGCAAGGGCCCACGAATTAACCTCCTATAATTCACCCCTCCACTTT
V: TRBV7-6; size: NA; J: TRBJ2-3; D: TRBD2; CDR3: CASSLKPGLAVVMGTDTQYF; DNA: TGTGCCAGCAGCTTAAAGCCGGGACTAGCGGTAGTGATGGGCACAGATACGCAGTATTTT
V: TRBV12-3/TRBV12-4; size: NA; J: TRBJ2-5; D: TRBD2; CDR3: CASSLTSGGLETQYF; DNA: TGTGCCAGCAGTCTCACTAGCGGGGGCCTAGAGACCCAGTACTTC
V: TRBV7-6; size: few; J: TRBJ2-3; D: NA; CDR3: CASSPSDTDTQYF; DNA: TGTGCCAGCAGCCCGAGTGACACAGATACGCAGTATTTT
V: TRBV5-5; size: few; J: TRBJ2-7; D: TRBD1; CDR3: CASSPLGTGSYEQYF; DNA: TGTGCCAGCAGCCCCCTCGGGACAGGGTCCTACGAGCAGTACTTC
V: TRBV28; size: NA; J: TRBJ1-2; D: TRBD1; CDR3: CASRKAGGGNGYTF; DNA: TGTGCCAGCAGAAAAGCAGGGGGTGGCAATGGCTACACCTTC
V: TRBV5-1; size: few; J: TRBJ2-1; D: TRBD2; CDR3: CASSRGLAGGQSYNEQFF; DNA: TGCGCCAGCAGCAGGGGACTAGCGGGGGGGCAGTCCTACAATGAGCAGTTCTTC
V: TRBV29-1; size: few; J: TRBJ1-3; D: NA; CDR3: CSVAWHRAISGNTIYF; DNA: TGCAGCGTTGCATGGCACAGGGCCATCTCTGGAAACACCATATATTTT
V: TRBV28; size: few; J: TRBJ2-1; D: TRBD2; CDR3: CASSFPSPAGAYNEQFF; DNA: TGTGCCAGCAGTTTCCCCTCTCCAGCGGGGGCGTACAATGAGCAGTTCTTC
V: TRBV23-1; size: NA; J: TRBJ2-3; D: TRBD2; CDR3: CASSPKRDWRTDTQYF; DNA: TGCGCCAGCAGTCCTAAGCGGGACTGGCGCACAGATACGCAGTATTTT
V: TRBV6-2/TRBV6-3; size: NA; J: TRBJ2-2; D: NA; CDR3: CASSYSSSDTGELFF; DNA: TGTGCCAGCAGTTACTCATCGTCCGACACCGGGGAGCTGTTTTTT
V: TRBV5-4; size: NA; J: TRBJ2-5; D: NA; CDR3: CASSLAGSREETQYF; DNA: TGTGCCAGCAGCTTGGCCGGCTCTAGAGAGGAGACCCAGTACTTC
V: TRBV12-3/TRBV12-4; size: NA; J: TRBJ2-5; D: TRBD1; CDR3: CASSLGDRNQETQYF; DNA: TGTGCCAGCAGTTTAGGGGACAGGAACCAAGAGACCCAGTACTTC
V: TRBV9; size: NA; J: TRBJ1-1; D: NA; CDR3: CASSVVGPDSLNTEAFF; DNA: TGTGCCAGCAGCGTAGTTGGTCCGGACAGCCTGAACACTGAAGCTTTCTTT
V: TRBV7-2; size: few; J: TRBJ1-1; D: NA; CDR3: CASSFTGNGGEAFF; DNA: TGTGCCAGCAGCTTTACAGGGAACGGGGGTGAAGCTTTCTTT
V: TRBV2; size: NA; J: TRBJ1-2; D: TRBD1; CDR3: CASSAETGGAFGYTF; DNA: TGTGCCAGCAGTGCAGAGACAGGGGGCGCGTTTGGCTACACCTTC
V: TRBV6-5; size: NA; J: TRBJ1-5; D: TRBD1; CDR3: CASSRDRMNQPQHF; DNA: TGTGCCAGCAGCAGGGACAGGATGAATCAGCCCCAGCATTTT
V: TRBV7-2; size: few; J: TRBJ1-4; D: TRBD1; CDR3: CASSLAAGGVIYEKLFF; DNA: TGTGCCAGCAGCTTAGCGGCAGGGGGCGTAATATATGAAAAACTGTTTTTT
V: TRBV4-3; size: NA; J: TRBJ2-4; D: NA; CDR3: CASSHPSAPKGQKNIQYF; DNA: TGCGCCAGCAGCCATCCCTCGGCCCCAAAAGGGCAAAAAAACATTCAGTACTTC
V: TRBV7-2; size: NA; J: TRBJ2-7; D: NA; CDR3: CASSWPPGSAGHEQYF; DNA: TGTGCCAGCAGCTGGCCGCCAGGCAGCGCCGGCCACGAGCAGTACTTC
V: TRBV12-3/TRBV12-4; size: NA; J: TRBJ2-6; D: NA; CDR3: CASTQIHSGANVLTF; DNA: TGTGCCAGCACCCAGATCCACTCTGGGGCCAACGTCCTGACTTTC
V: TRBV20-1; size: NA; J: TRBJ2-1; D: TRBD2; CDR3: CSARDLSGGAFRSYNEQFF; DNA: TGCAGTGCTAGAGACCTTAGCGGGGGGGCCTTTCGGTCCTACAATGAGCAGTTCTTC
V: TRBV20-1; size: NA; J: TRBJ2-3; D: NA; CDR3: CSAPTGARDTQYF; DNA: TGCAGTGCTCCCACCGGGGCTAGAGATACGCAGTATTTT
V: TRBV7-2; size: NA; J: TRBJ1-5; D: NA; CDR3: CASSAASDSNQPQHF; DNA: TGTGCCAGCAGCGCGGCCTCAGATAGCAATCAGCCCCAGCATTTT
V: TRBV28; size: NA; J: TRBJ1-5; D: NA; CDR3: CASSHRPGWGDSNQPQHF; DNA: TGTGCCAGCAGCCACCGACCAGGGTGGGGGGATAGCAATCAGCCCCAGCATTTT
V: TRBV9; size: few; J: TRBJ2-7; D: NA; CDR3: CASSVGNVDEQYF; DNA: TGTGCCAGCAGCGTAGGTAATGTGGACGAGCAGTACTTC
V: TRBV12-3/TRBV12-4; size: few; J: TRBJ1-2; D: NA; CDR3: CASSQSQGYGYTF; DNA: TGTGCCAGCAGTCAATCACAGGGATATGGCTACACCTTC
V: TRBV30; size: NA; J: TRBJ1-1; D: NA; CDR3: CAWTPLRGGVGNTEAFF; DNA: TGTGCCTGGACCCCTTTGCGAGGAGGGGTTGGGAACACTGAAGCTTTCTTT
V: TRBV25-1; size: few; J: TRBJ2-1; D: TRBD1; CDR3: CASIPGQGTNEQFF; DNA: TGTGCCAGCATCCCGGGACAGGGTACCAATGAGCAGTTCTTC
V: TRBV6-2/TRBV6-3; size: NA; J: TRBJ1-6; D: NA; CDR3: CASSYGQGRNSPLHF; DNA: TGTGCCAGCAGTTACGGGCAGGGCCGTAATTCACCCCTCCACTTT